The present TCR beta chain was sequenced within a study of blood T cell repertoires in COVID-19. For the study at large: Specimens from acute and convalescent COVID-19 originated in the United States, Italy and Spain. T cells, B-cell-depleted T cells, or PBMCs supplied cDNA or gDNA.

Ages ranged from roughly 18 to 100 years, with residence in approximately 25 US areas. The V segment lost 2 bases and the J segment 4 bases; nucleotides outside the gene matches: 7. This CDR3 region has 15 residues. Germline assignment: CDR1 LNHDA and CDR2 SQIVND (reference sequence). Using immunoSEQ multiplex PCR, the repertoire was profiled, and TCRdb retains in-frame clones only, with some absent. The sample shows a few hundred thousand clones, approximately 84% of them seen only once. What was sequenced was PBMCs or T cells enriched from blood (not recorded which). This TCR derives from a woman aged 50 to 60 who had been exposed to COVID-19. The rearrangement joins TRBV19 to TRBJ2-5; TRBD2 aligns across 7 bases. Written as DNA, the CDR3 is TGTGCCAGTAGTATAACCGCTGGCGGGGGAGAGACCCAGTACTTC. It is translated as CASSITAGGGETQYF.